This T cell receptor beta chain is drawn from a study of blood T cell repertoires in COVID-19 (dated by TCRdb to about 2020). Describing the broader study: Samples covering the acute and convalescent phases of COVID-19 were provided by collaborators in the United States, Italy and Spain. The prospective study material was composed of cDNA or gDNA derived from T cells, B-cell-depleted T cells, or PBMCs. Samples were obtained from the ongoing ImmuneRACE study (first 160 participants) and from 1,000 to 1,500 subjects provided by 6 global collaborators. Where available, HLA class I and class II types were obtained from metadata supplied by the sample provider rather than from assay-based typing. The repertoires were released in a freely available public database meant as a resource for research on the immune response to SARS-CoV-2. The sample metadata nearly always contained a de-identified subject ID, COVID-19 status, age in years and sex. The dataset comprised deeply sampled blood TCRbeta repertoires from subjects exposed to, actively infected with, or recovered from COVID-19.

TCRbeta CDR3 regions were amplified from genomic DNA using the immunoSEQ Assay, a bias-controlled multiplex PCR. Concerning the study's data processing: The number of nucleated cells in each sample was estimated from the amplification of reference gene primers within the assay. Sequence reads were collapsed and filtered to measure the absolute abundance of every unique TCRbeta CDR3 rearrangement. Productive Simpson clonality was computed per sample as the square root of Simpson's diversity index over productive rearrangements. TCRdb's version of the immuneACCESS table is confined to in-frame rearrangements and falls short of the full clone set. An unresolved V gene accounts for under half of the shortfall where checked; the remainder is of unknown origin. The V and J calls and clone size come from that table; D and trimming were worked out from the DNA. For this sample the table gives 250,000 to 350,000 clones, of which around 86% were detected only once. The ten largest account for 0.9% to 1% of the sample.

As for this clone: Its antigen remains unidentified. There are no base qualities to consult, and no much larger clone falls within one base.

Broad study findings and their caveats: How much clinical and demographic metadata was included differed by source and by participant, and the metadata was provided uncurated.

Samples from volunteer blood donors who had recovered from COVID-19 were contributed by a second Seattle source. Whole blood was collected in K2EDTA tubes by collaborating institutions according to the institutions' own protocols. For TCRbeta analysis, collaborators shipped samples as frozen whole blood, isolated PBMCs, or DNA extracted from either of those sample types. Its CDR3 holds 12 amino acids, cysteine through phenylalanine. Only the CDR3 region is kept as DNA, spanning 36 bases read in frame from base 1. Based on the germline V gene, the CDR1 and CDR2 sequences are SNHLY and FYNNEI. V is pared back by 11 bases and J by 3 bases, with 14 bases lying between the germline termini.

The specimen sequenced was peripheral blood. The sequence is built from TRBV2 and TRBJ2-7; a tentative D match to TRBD1 spans 5 bases. The TCR originated in a woman in her thirties or forties who had recovered from COVID-19. The nucleotide sequence is TGTGCCGGATCGCAGGGATTCTACGAGCAGTACTTC. This sequence encodes CAGSQGFYEQYF.